Listed here are 8 T cell receptor beta chains from one sample, sequenced in a study of memory CD4+ T cells and cytomegalovirus serostatus (dated by TCRdb to between 2018 and 2021). Library preparation employed the immunoSEQ multiplex PCR assay. TCRdb mirrors the immuneACCESS table, restricted to in-frame sequences. Some clones are absent from its copies; in checked studies, under half trace to an unresolved V gene, and the reason for the others is unknown. Across this sample there are 46,000 or so clones, with roughly three quarters seen only once. Of the sample, around 0.94% falls within the top ten clones. A FACSAria II was used to sort memory CD4+ T cells, defined as single viable CD3+CD4+CD8-CD45RO+ cells. The sequenced material came from memory CD4+ T cells from blood. These receptors all stem from an adult in good health and CMV-seronegative.

The chain employs TRBV9 and TRBJ1-2; 7 bases map to TRBD1. This CDR3 has 14 residues. CDR1 and CDR2 (germline): SGDLS, YYNGEE. V lost 4 bases and J lost 0; bases outside the gene matches: 3. CDR3 nucleotides: TGTGCCAGCAGCTGGGACAGCTCTAACTATGGCTACACCTTC. The encoded protein is CASSWDSSNYGYTF.

This clone was seen a few times. V is TRBV4-2 and J is TRBJ1-2, with unresolved D. V was trimmed by 0 bases and J by 3 bases, leaving 5 bases between them. The germline V gene encodes CDR1 LGHNA and CDR2 YNFKEQ. CDR3 length: 13 amino acids. Here the CDR3 reads CASSQDVDYGYTF. The CDR3 DNA follows: TGTGCCAGCAGCCAAGACGTGGACTATGGCTACACCTTC.

V gene TRBV6-6 combines with J gene TRBJ1-6; 10 nucleotides agree with TRBD1. Germline assignment: CDR1 MNHNY and CDR2 SVGAGI (reference sequence). With 2 bases clipped from V and 7 bases from J, the junction kept 2 bases outside the gene matches. This CDR3 has 15 amino acids. The DNA for the CDR3 is TGTGCCAGCAGTTACGGACAGGGGGACAATTCACCCCTCCACTTT. Translating gives CASSYGQGDNSPLHF.

This rearrangement joins TRBV2 to TRBJ1-1, with D possibly matching TRBD1 (5 bases). Trimming left V 4 bases short and J 6 bases short, with 21 bases between. The CDR3 extends over 16 amino acids. Germline CDR1 is SNHLY and CDR2 is FYNNEI. In nucleotides, the CDR3 is TGTGCCAGCAGTGCGGGGGGGACGGTGAAGTACCCTGAAGCTTTCTTT. Translation: CASSAGGTVKYPEAFF.

V is TRBV18 and J is TRBJ1-1; possibly TRBD1 for D (6 bases). This CDR3 has 15 amino acids. Trimming took off 3 bases at V and 4 bases at J, with 15 bases between the two ends. Germline V CDR1 and CDR2: KGHSH, LQKENI. The CDR3 loop is CASSPGTGRGTEAFF. The CDR3 nucleotides read TGTGCCAGCTCACCGGGAACAGGGCGGGGCACTGAAGCTTTCTTT.

The V call is TRBV5-1, the J call TRBJ1-5, with D unresolved. There are 15 residues in the CDR3. The germline V gene encodes CDR1 SGHRS and CDR2 YFSETQ. V was shortened by 0 bases and J by 4 bases, with 11 bases between the two germline ends. CDR3 bases: TGCGCCAGCAGCTTGGGTGGGGTCGGTAATCAGCCCCAGCATTTT. Protein: CASSLGGVGNQPQHF.

CDR3 coding DNA: TGTGCCAGCAGTTACCAGCGGGGGGGGGAGCCCCAGCATTTT. Protein product: CASSYQRGGEPQHF. This chain connects TRBV6-5 to TRBJ1-5, with D maybe TRBD1 (5 bases). The CDR3 totals 14 residues. V was shortened by 2 bases and J by 8 bases, with 13 bases between the two germline ends. Germline CDR1 and CDR2: MNHEY and SVGAGI.

V usage is TRBV7-8 and J usage is TRBJ1-5, with D possibly being TRBD1 (5 bases). Between the trimmed V and J ends, which lost 2 bases and 1 base, there was a span of 9 bases. The germline CDR1 and CDR2 sequences are SGHVS and FQNEAQ. The CDR3 sequence is 15 residues long. The CDR3 DNA follows: TGTGCCAGCAGCTTAATCAGGGAGAGCAATCAGCCCCAGCATTTT. This encodes CASSLIRESNQPQHF.